The source of this T cell receptor (beta chain) is a study of cytomegalovirus exposure and HLA in healthy donors. V lost 4 bases to trimming and J lost 4 bases; unmatched junction nucleotides: 10. The CDR3 contains 16 residues. The germline V gene has CDR1 SGHRS and CDR2 YFSETQ. The PCR had 60 Vbeta and 13 Jbeta primers. The method was immunoSEQ multiplex PCR; TCRdb's version includes in-frame clones alone and lacks a portion of them. Seen here are some 140,000 clones, around 80% observed once, and the top ten hold 1% to 1.5%. Study observations and caveats: Most TCRs appeared rarely, but some public TCRs recurred in many donors.

Turning to this clone: Its antigen remains unknown.

The V call is TRBV5-1, the J call TRBJ1-4; 7 positions match TRBD1. The sample comprised PBMCs. This TCR was sampled from a male donor in good health and CMV-seropositive. The CDR3 sequence is CASSPRQGGFNEKLFF. CDR3 nucleotides: TGCGCCAGCAGCCCCCGACAGGGAGGTTTTAATGAAAAACTGTTTTTT.